These T cell receptor beta chains were read from a single sample in a study of cytomegalovirus exposure and HLA in healthy donors. Produced via immunoSEQ multiplex PCR; TCRdb's table is partial and in-frame only. The sample consists of some 89,000 clones, approximately 81% of them appearing once. What was sequenced was PBMCs. These receptors originate from a man in his forties in good health and CMV-seropositive. Each CDR3 is given with its conserved first and last residue. The D gene is left open where the match is weak. Where a row states a size, it is once, few, many or the class of an expanded clone; other rows omit it.

v_gene	j_gene	abundance	d_gene	CDR3nt	CDR3aa
TRBV6-5	TRBJ1-5	.	TRBD1	TGTGCCAGCAGTTCAGGGGGCGGCGTTTCAAGACAGCCCCAGCATTTT	CASSSGGGVSRQPQHF
TRBV6-4	TRBJ2-3	.	TRBD2	TGTGCCAGCAGTGACTCCGCGGGGGGGCGAGATACGCAGTATTTT	CASSDSAGGRDTQYF
TRBV10-1	TRBJ2-3	few	.	TGCGCCAGTACGGGAGAGGTGGGGGAAACGCAGTATTTT	CASTGEVGETQYF
TRBV7-2	TRBJ1-2	once	.	TGTGCCAGCAGCTTAGGTACAGGGTATTCGGGGGGCTACACCTTC	CASSLGTGYSGGYTF
TRBV27	TRBJ1-3	.	.	TGTGCCAAGGGAGCTAAACTCTCTGGAAACACCATATATTTT	CAKGAKLSGNTIYF
TRBV30	TRBJ1-5	.	.	TGTGCCTGCGGTCAGGGGAGTCAGCCCCAGCATTTT	CACGQGSQPQHF
TRBV27	TRBJ2-3	.	TRBD2	TGTGCCAGCAGTCATCAAGCGGGAGCCTATACGCAGTATTTT	CASSHQAGAYTQYF
TRBV18	TRBJ2-1	.	TRBD2	TGTGCCAGCTCCCAACTAGCGAGGGTCTACAATGAGCAGTTCTTC	CASSQLARVYNEQFF
TRBV5-4	TRBJ2-2	.	TRBD1	TGTGCCAGCAGCGTGGGGTGGACAGGGGGCACCGGGGAGCTGTTTTTT	CASSVGWTGGTGELFF
TRBV29-1	TRBJ2-5	.	.	TGCAGCGTTGTGGTGAACAGCCAAGAGACCCAGTACTTC	CSVVVNSQETQYF
TRBV5-1	TRBJ1-3	.	TRBD1	TGCGCCAGCAGCAGGGACAGGGAGATCACCGGAAACACCATATATTTT	CASSRDREITGNTIYF
TRBV9	TRBJ2-3	few	TRBD2	TGTGCCAGCAGCGTAGTGGCGGGGGGGCCGAATACGCAGTATTTT	CASSVVAGGPNTQYF
TRBV27	TRBJ2-1	.	TRBD2	TGTGCCAGCAGTCCCGAGAGCGGGGGGTCCTACAATGAGCAGTTCTTC	CASSPESGGSYNEQFF
TRBV4-2	TRBJ1-4	.	.	TGTGCCAGCAGCCAAGTAGGAGGGAATAATGAAAAACTGTTTTTT	CASSQVGGNNEKLFF
TRBV7-8	TRBJ1-2	once	TRBD1	TGTGCCAGCAGCCCGGGGACAGGTGGAGGGTTCTATCGTGGCTACACCTTC	CASSPGTGGGFYRGYTF
TRBV19	TRBJ1-6	few	.	TGTGCCAGTTGCCAGGGGTTGTATAATTCACCCCTCCACTTT	CASCQGLYNSPLHF
TRBV7-6	TRBJ2-3	few	TRBD2	TGTGCCAGCAGCTTGAGGACTAGCGGGGATCCTTATGATACGCAGTATTTT	CASSLRTSGDPYDTQYF
TRBV11-2	TRBJ1-3	.	.	TGTGCCAGCAGCTTCACGGACAGCCTCTCTGGAAACACCATATATTTT	CASSFTDSLSGNTIYF
TRBV5-4	TRBJ2-2	.	.	TGTGCCAGCAGCTTACAACAGGTGGGCGGGGAGCTGTTTTTT	CASSLQQVGGELFF
TRBV5-6	TRBJ2-3	.	.	TGTGCCAGCAGCTCTAGTGGGCAGTATTTT	CASSSSGQYF
TRBV19	TRBJ2-7	.	TRBD2	TGTGCCAGTAGTCGGACTAGGTCCTACGAGCAGTACTTC	CASSRTRSYEQYF
TRBV5-5	TRBJ2-3	once	.	TGTGCCAGCAGCTTTACGGGGGAAAGCACAGATACGCAGTATTTT	CASSFTGESTDTQYF